The 9 T cell receptor beta chains in this list originate from one sample, sequenced in a study of glioma-infiltrating T cells. Using RNA template, CDR3s of TCR alpha and beta were amplified with iRepertoire arm-PCR. TCRdb itself ran the multiplex PCR reads through MiXCR, one entry per CDR3 protein. The sample yields more than 300,000 distinct CDR3 sequences, 35% to 45% seen once. Sequences were obtained from glioma tissue, nonneoplastic brain tissue, or PBMCs (not recorded which). Source of these receptors: a human donor with low-grade glioma or glioblastoma, undergoing nonglioma brain surgery, or in good health (not recorded which).

Details on this clonotype: One junction end does not reproduce the germline sequence, and a read error may be involved. The chain employs TRBV4-1 and TRBJ2-5; no firm D call. The CDR3 is made up of 15 amino acids. The germline gives CDR1 MGHRA, CDR2 YSYEKL. CDR3 amino acids: CASSPALGPQETQYF. The CDR3 DNA sequence: TGTGCCAGCAGCCCGGCCCTGGGCCCCCAAGAGACCCAGTACTTC.

This clonotype was observed a single time. The chain links TRBV7-9 to TRBJ2-7; D not certain. The CDR3 length is 14 residues. Germline V gene data show CDR1 as SEHNR and CDR2 as FQNEAQ (reference sequence). Trimming took 5 bases from V and 1 from J, leaving 12 bases between them. CDR3: CASSGNSRSYEQYF. CDR3 sequence (DNA): TGTGCCAGCAGCGGGAACAGCAGGTCCTACGAGCAGTACTTC.

The chain combines TRBV29-1 with TRBJ1-4, with a possible D match to TRBD1 (6 bases). V was pared by 7 bases and J by 7 bases, with 13 bases between. The CDR3 covers 12 residues. The germline gives CDR1 SQVTM, CDR2 ANQGSEA. The CDR3 DNA sequence: TGCAGCGCGCAGAGGGGGACTGAAAAACTGTTTTTT. Translation: CSAQRGTEKLFF.

This clonotype was counted a single time. The chain uses TRBV5-4 and TRBJ1-1; 8 nucleotides agree with TRBD1. CDR1 and CDR2 from the germline V gene are SGHNT and YYREEE (reference sequence). The CDR3 contains 16 residues. Unmatched junction bases numbered 12, after V lost 3 bases and J lost 5 bases. The CDR3 DNA reads TGTGCCAGCAGCTCGATCGCTGGACAGGGCGGGACTGAAGCTTTCTTT. Translated, it gives CASSSIAGQGGTEAFF. Looking up the rest from reference TRBV5-4 and TRBJ1-1 gives the full variable domain: ETGVTQSPTHLIKTRGQQVTLRCSSQSGHNTVSWYQQALGQGPQFIFQYYREEENGRGNFPPRFSGLQFPNYSSELNVNALELDDSALYLCASSSIAGQGGTEAFFGQGTRLTVV.

The chain combines TRBV20-1 with TRBJ2-5; TRBD2 aligns across 9 bases. The V gene end was trimmed by 3 bases and the J gene end by 7 bases; junction bases not matched to a gene: 12. The germline V gene encodes CDR1 DFQATT and CDR2 SNEGSKA (reference sequence). CDR3 length equals 15 residues. The CDR3 loop is CSARDSGSAGGTQYF. The CDR3 DNA is TGCAGTGCTAGGGATAGCGGGAGCGCGGGGGGGACCCAGTACTTC.

The J gene is TRBJ2-2, the V gene TRBV7-9; D is perhaps TRBD2 (6 bases). This CDR3 contains 14 residues. Trimming pared 4 bases from V and 6 bases from J, leaving 12 bases between. Germline values: CDR1 SEHNR, CDR2 FQNEAQ (reference sequence). The CDR3 protein is CASSSNPGAGELFF. The CDR3 DNA reads TGTGCCAGCAGCTCAAACCCGGGGGCCGGGGAGCTGTTTTTT.

About this clonotype: A read error is possible here, since a much larger clone lies one base away. V gene TRBV20-1 combines with J gene TRBJ2-3; TRBD1 aligns across 9 bases. V was pared by 7 bases and J by 3 bases, with 8 bases of the junction left unmatched. The CDR3 contains 14 residues. Germline V CDR1 and CDR2: DFQATT, SNEGSKA (reference sequence). The CDR3 DNA sequence: TGCAGTGGCGCGGTAGGACAGGGGACAGATACGCAGTATTTT. As protein: CSGAVGQGTDTQYF.

The sample holds a few counts of this clonotype. The V and J genes are TRBV5-1 and TRBJ2-3; TRBD2 matches at 9 bases. The CDR3 runs 17 residues. The germline gives CDR1 SGHRS, CDR2 YFSETQ. With 0 bases clipped from V and 0 bases from J, the junction kept 5 bases outside the gene matches. Here the CDR3 DNA reads TGCGCCAGCAGCTTGGAGCGGACTAGCGAAAGCACAGATACGCAGTATTTT. Translation gives CASSLERTSESTDTQYF.

V usage is TRBV20-1 and J usage is TRBJ2-1; no definite D call. CDR3 size: 14 residues. The ends were cut back, 5 bases at V and 0 bases at J, with 11 bases in the middle. CDR1 and CDR2 (germline): DFQATT, SNEGSKA (reference sequence). DNA of the CDR3: TGCAGTGCTCACAATAGGAGCTCCTACAATGAGCAGTTCTTC. Protein sequence: CSAHNRSSYNEQFF.